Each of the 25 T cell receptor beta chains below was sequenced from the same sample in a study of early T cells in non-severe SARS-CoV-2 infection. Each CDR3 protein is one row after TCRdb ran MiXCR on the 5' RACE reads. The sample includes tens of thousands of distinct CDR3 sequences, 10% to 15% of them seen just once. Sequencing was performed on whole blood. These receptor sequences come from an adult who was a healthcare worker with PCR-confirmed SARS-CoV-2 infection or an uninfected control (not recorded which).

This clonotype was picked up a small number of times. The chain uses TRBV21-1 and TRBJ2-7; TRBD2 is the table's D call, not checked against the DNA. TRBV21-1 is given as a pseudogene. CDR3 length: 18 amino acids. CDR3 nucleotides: TGTGCCAGCAGCAAAGCCCCCCCCCGTAGCGGGAGGGCCGGGGAGCAGTACTTC. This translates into CASSKAPPRSGRAGEQYF.

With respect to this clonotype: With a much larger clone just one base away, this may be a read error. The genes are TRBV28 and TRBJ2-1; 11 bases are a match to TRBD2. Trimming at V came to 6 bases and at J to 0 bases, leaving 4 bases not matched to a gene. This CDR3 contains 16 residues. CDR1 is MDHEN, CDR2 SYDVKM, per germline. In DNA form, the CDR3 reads TGTGCCAGCAGACCAACTAGCGGGAGCTCCTACAATGAGCAGTTCTTC. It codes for CASRPTSGSSYNEQFF.

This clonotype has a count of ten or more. CDR3 nucleotide sequence: TGTGCCAGCAGCCACGATGGGGGGGGTCAGCCCCAGCATTTT. This gives the protein CASSHDGGGQPQHF. The chain employs TRBV3-1 and TRBJ1-5; D perhaps matches TRBD1 (5 bases). Germline V gene sequence: CDR1 LGHDT, CDR2 YNNKEL (reference sequence). V lost 3 bases and J 6 bases, leaving 12 bases between the germline ends. The CDR3 runs 14 residues.

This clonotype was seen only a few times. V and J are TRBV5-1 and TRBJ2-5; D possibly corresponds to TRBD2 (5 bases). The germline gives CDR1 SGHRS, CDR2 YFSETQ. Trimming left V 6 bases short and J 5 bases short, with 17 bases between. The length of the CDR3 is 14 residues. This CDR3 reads CASKSVTTDETQYF. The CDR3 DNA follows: TGCGCCAGCAAATCCGTGACTACAGATGAGACCCAGTACTTC.

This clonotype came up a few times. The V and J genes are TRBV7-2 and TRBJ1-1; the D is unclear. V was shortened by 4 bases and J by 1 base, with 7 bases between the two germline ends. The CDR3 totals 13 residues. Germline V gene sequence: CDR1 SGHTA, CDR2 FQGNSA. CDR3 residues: CASSYVGNTEAFF. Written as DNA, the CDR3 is TGTGCCAGCAGCTATGTCGGGAACACTGAAGCTTTCTTT.

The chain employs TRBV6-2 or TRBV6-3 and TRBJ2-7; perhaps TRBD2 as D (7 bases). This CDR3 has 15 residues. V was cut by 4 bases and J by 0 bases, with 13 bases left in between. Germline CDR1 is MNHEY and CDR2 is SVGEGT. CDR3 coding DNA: TGTGCCAGCAGTTCTAGCGGAGGGGGCTCCTACGAGCAGTACTTC. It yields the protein CASSSSGGGSYEQYF.

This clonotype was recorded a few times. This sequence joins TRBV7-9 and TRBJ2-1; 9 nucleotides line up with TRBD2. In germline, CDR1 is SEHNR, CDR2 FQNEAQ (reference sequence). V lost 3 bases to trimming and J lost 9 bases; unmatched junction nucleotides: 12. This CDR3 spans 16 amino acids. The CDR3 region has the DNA TGTGCCAGCAGCTTGCCTGGGCTAGCGGGAAGGGGTGAGCAGTTCTTC. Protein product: CASSLPGLAGRGEQFF.

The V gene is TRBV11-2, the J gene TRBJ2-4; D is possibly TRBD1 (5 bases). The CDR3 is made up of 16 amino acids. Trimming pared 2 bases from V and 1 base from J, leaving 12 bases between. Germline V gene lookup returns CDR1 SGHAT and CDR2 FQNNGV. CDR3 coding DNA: TGTGCCAGCAGCTTAAACTCCAGGGTCGCCAAAAACATTCAGTACTTC. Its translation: CASSLNSRVAKNIQYF.

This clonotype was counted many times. CDR3 protein: CASSLGGIGKNEQFF. Written as DNA, the CDR3 is TGTGCCAGCAGTTTAGGCGGGATCGGTAAGAATGAGCAGTTCTTC. The chain combines TRBV27 with TRBJ2-1, with D perhaps matching TRBD2 (6 bases). CDR3 size: 15 residues. Germline CDR1 MNHEY, CDR2 SMNVEV (reference sequence). The ends were cut back, 2 bases at V and 7 bases at J, with 15 bases in the middle.

This CDR3 is CASSERYEQFF. As DNA, the CDR3 is TGTGCCAGCAGTGAGCGGTATGAGCAGTTCTTC. The chain uses TRBV2 and TRBJ2-1; D uncertain. Germline CDR1 reads SNHLY; CDR2 reads FYNNEI. V lost 3 bases to trimming and J lost 8 bases, with 5 bases between them. The CDR3 covers 11 residues.

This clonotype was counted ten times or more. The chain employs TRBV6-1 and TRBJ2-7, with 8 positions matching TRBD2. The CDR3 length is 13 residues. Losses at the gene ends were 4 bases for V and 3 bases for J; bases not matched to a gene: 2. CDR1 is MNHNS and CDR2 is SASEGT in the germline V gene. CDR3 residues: CASSVLAGYEQYF. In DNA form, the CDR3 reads TGTGCCAGCAGTGTTCTAGCGGGCTACGAGCAGTACTTC.

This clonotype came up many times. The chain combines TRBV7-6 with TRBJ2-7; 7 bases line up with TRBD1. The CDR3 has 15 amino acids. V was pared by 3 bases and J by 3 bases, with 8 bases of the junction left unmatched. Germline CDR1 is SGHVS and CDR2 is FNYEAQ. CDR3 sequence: CASSFGTAENYEQYF. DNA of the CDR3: TGTGCCAGCAGCTTTGGGACAGCCGAAAACTACGAGCAGTACTTC.

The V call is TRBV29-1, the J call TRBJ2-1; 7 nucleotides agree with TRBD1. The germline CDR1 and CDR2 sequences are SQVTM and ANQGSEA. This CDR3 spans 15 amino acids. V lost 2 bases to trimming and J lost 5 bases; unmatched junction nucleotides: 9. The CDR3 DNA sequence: TGCAGCGTTGAATGGGCAGGGGGTAGAGACAATGAGCAGTTCTTC. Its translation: CSVEWAGGRDNEQFF.

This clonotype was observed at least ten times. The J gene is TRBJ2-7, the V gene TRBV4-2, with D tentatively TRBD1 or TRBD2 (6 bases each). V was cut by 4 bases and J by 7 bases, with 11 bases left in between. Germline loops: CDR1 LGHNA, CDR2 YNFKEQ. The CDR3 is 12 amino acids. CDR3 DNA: TGTGCCAGCAGCCCTAGGAGGGGGGAGCAGTACTTC. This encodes CASSPRRGEQYF.

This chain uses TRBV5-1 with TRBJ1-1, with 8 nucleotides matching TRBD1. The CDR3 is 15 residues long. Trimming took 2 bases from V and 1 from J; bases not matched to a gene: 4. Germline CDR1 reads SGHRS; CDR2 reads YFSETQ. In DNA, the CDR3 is TGCGCCAGCAGCTTCCAGGGGGCGCAGAACACTGAAGCTTTCTTT. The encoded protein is CASSFQGAQNTEAFF. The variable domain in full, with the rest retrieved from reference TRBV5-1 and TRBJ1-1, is KAGVTQTPRYLIKTRGQQVTLSCSPISGHRSVSWYQQTPGQGLQFLFEYFSETQRNKGNFPGRFSGRQFSNSRSEMNVSTLELGDSALYLCASSFQGAQNTEAFFGQGTRLTVV.

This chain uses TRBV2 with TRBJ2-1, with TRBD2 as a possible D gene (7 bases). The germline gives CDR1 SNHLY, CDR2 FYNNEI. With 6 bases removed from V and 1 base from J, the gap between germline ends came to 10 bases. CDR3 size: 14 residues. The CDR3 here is CASRGGGSYNEQFF. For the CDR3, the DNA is TGTGCCAGCAGGGGAGGGGGGTCCTACAATGAGCAGTTCTTC.

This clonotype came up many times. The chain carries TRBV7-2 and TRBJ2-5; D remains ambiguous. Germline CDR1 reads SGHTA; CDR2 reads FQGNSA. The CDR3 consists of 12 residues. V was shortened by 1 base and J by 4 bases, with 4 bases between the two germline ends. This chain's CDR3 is CASSLGIETQYF. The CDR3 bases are TGTGCCAGCAGCTTAGGGATAGAGACCCAGTACTTC.

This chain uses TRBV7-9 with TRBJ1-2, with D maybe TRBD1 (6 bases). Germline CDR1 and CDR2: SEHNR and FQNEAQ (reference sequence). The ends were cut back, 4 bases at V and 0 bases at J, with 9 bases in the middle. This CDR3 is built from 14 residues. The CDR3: CASSSGEANYGYTF. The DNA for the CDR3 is TGTGCCAGCAGCTCAGGGGAAGCTAACTATGGCTACACCTTC.

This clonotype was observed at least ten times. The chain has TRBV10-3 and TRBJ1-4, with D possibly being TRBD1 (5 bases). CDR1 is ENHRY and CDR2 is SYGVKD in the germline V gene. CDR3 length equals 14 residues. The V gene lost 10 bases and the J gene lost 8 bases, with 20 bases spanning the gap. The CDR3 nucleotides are TGTGCCACCCGCCCTCAGGGACGGTTAGAAAAACTGTTTTTT. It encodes CATRPQGRLEKLFF.

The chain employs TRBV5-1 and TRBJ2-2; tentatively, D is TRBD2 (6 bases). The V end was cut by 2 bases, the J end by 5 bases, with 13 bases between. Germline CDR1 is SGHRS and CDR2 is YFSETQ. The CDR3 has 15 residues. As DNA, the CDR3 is TGCGCCAGCAGCTTATATAGCGGAGGGACCGGGGAGCTGTTTTTT. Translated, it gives CASSLYSGGTGELFF. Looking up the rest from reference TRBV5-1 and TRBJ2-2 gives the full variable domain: KAGVTQTPRYLIKTRGQQVTLSCSPISGHRSVSWYQQTPGQGLQFLFEYFSETQRNKGNFPGRFSGRQFSNSRSEMNVSTLELGDSALYLCASSLYSGGTGELFFGEGSRLTVL.

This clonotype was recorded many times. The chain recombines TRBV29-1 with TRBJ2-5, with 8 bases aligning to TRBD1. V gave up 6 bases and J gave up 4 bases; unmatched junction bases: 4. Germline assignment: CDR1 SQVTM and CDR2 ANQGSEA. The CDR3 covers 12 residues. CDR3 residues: CSVTTGVETQYF. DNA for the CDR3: TGCAGCGTGACGACAGGGGTAGAGACCCAGTACTTC.

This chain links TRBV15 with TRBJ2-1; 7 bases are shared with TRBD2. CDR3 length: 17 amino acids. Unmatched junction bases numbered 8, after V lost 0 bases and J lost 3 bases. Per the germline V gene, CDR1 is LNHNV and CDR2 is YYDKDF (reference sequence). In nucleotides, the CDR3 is TGTGCCACCAGCAGAGATGTGGGGAGCGGGGACTACAATGAGCAGTTCTTC. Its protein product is CATSRDVGSGDYNEQFF.

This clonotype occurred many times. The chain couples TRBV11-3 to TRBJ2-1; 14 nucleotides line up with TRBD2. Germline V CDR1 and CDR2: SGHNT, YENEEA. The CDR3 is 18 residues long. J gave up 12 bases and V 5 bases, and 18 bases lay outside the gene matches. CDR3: CASSLSGLAGGPSAAQFF. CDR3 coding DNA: TGTGCCAGCAGCCTATCAGGACTAGCGGGAGGCCCGTCGGCGGCGCAGTTCTTC.

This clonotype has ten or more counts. CDR3: CASSIRPGRGYGYTF. CDR3 coding DNA: TGTGCCAGTAGTATCCGGCCTGGGCGCGGCTATGGCTACACCTTC. The V call is TRBV19, the J call TRBJ1-2; D remains unclear. This CDR3 contains 15 residues. Germline V gene sequence: CDR1 LNHDA, CDR2 SQIVND (reference sequence). V was shortened by 3 bases and J by 4 bases, with 15 bases between the two germline ends.

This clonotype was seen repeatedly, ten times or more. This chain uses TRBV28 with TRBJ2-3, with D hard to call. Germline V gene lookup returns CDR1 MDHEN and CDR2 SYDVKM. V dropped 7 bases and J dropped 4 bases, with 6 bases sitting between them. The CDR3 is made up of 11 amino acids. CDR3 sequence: CASKAADTQYF. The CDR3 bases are TGTGCCAGCAAGGCGGCAGATACGCAGTATTTT.